This T cell receptor (beta chain) was captured in a study of blood T cell repertoires in COVID-19. Study at large: Italy, Spain and the United States were the sources of the convalescent and acute COVID-19 samples. T cells, B-cell-depleted T cells, or PBMCs provided the cDNA or gDNA that served as material.

The germline CDR1 and CDR2 sequences are SEHNR and FQNEAQ (reference sequence). The V segment lost 1 base and the J segment 0 bases; nucleotides outside the gene matches: 9. This CDR3 is 19 amino acids long. As originally analysed: Reference gene primer amplification gave estimated nucleated cell counts. Using immunoSEQ multiplex PCR, the repertoire was profiled, and TCRdb retains in-frame clones only, with some absent. V, J and clone size are taken as reported in that table, and D and trimming were inferred from the DNA itself. Of nearly 85,000 clones in the sample, about 86% are singletons; the top ten hold around 15%.

Sequences were obtained from peripheral blood. The sequence came from a woman in her sixties or seventies with acute or convalescent COVID-19. The chain is built from TRBV7-9 and TRBJ2-1, with 10 bases matching TRBD2. CDR3 residues: CASSLVASGRLSSYNEQFF. In nucleotides, the CDR3 is TGTGCCAGCAGCTTAGTGGCTAGCGGGAGACTCAGCTCCTACAATGAGCAGTTCTTC.